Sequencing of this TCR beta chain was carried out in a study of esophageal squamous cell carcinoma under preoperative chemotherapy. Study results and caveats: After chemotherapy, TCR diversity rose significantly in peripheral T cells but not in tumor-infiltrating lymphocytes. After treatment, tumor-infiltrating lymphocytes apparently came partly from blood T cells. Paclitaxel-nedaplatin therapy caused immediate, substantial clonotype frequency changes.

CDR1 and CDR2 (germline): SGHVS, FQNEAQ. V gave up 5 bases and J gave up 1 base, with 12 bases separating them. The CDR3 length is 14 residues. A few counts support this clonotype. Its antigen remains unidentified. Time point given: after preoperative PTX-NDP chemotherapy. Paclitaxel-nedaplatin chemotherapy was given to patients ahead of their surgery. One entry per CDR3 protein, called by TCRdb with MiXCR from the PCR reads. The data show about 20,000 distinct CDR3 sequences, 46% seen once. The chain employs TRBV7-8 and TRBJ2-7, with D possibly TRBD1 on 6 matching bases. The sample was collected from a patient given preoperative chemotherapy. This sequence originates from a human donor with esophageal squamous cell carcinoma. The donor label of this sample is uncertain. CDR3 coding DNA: TGTGCCAGCAGCCAGCAACAGGGTTCCTACGAGCAGTACTTC. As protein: CASSQQQGSYEQYF.